Listed below are T cell receptor beta chains from one sample, sequenced in a study of T cells after posttransplantation cyclophosphamide. Libraries were prepared by immunoSEQ multiplex PCR; TCRdb keeps only in-frame clonotypes and omits some of them. The specimen gives approximately 35,000 clones without singletons; the ten biggest hold about 1.2%. Sequencing was performed on PBMCs. The origin of the receptors is a girl aged 5-17 years in good health, CMV-negative, and a related stem cell transplant donor. The CDR3 runs from the conserved cysteine through the conserved F or W. Fields, in order: V gene, J gene, clone size, CDR3 length, D gene, CDR3 DNA, CDR3 protein. A D gene is named only where the DNA matches it firmly. Clone sizes are given selectively: once, few, many, or a class where the clone is expanded.

V: TRBV5-4
J: TRBJ2-6
size: many
length: 19
D: TRBD2
DNA: TGTGCCAGCAGCTTGGAGCGGGGACGGACCATCTCTGGGGCCAACGTCCTGACTTTC
CDR3: CASSLERGRTISGANVLTF

V: TRBV4-2
J: TRBJ2-7
size: many
length: 17
D: TRBD2
DNA: TGTGCCAGCAGCCAAGCCCCGACTAGCGGGAGGACCTACGAGCAGTACTTC
CDR3: CASSQAPTSGRTYEQYF

V: TRBV10-3
J: TRBJ1-5
size: many
length: 13
D: NA
DNA: TGTGCCATCAGATACAGGGAAAATCAGCCCCAGCATTTT
CDR3: CAIRYRENQPQHF

V: TRBV7-2
J: TRBJ2-4
size: NA
length: 18
D: NA
DNA: TGTGCCAGCAGCTTAAGGATAGGAGGGAACGTAGCCAAAAACATTCAGTACTTC
CDR3: CASSLRIGGNVAKNIQYF

V: TRBV5-1
J: TRBJ2-1
size: NA
length: 14
D: TRBD2
DNA: TGCGCCAGCAGCGCGCGGGGGGCCTACAATGAGCAGTTCTTC
CDR3: CASSARGAYNEQFF

V: TRBV5-1
J: TRBJ2-5
size: NA
length: 13
D: NA
DNA: TGCGCCAGCAGCCCAATCGGGCAAGAGACCCAGTACTTC
CDR3: CASSPIGQETQYF

V: TRBV9
J: TRBJ2-3
size: few
length: 13
D: NA
DNA: TGTGCCAGCAGCGTCGGGGGCACAGATACGCAGTATTTT
CDR3: CASSVGGTDTQYF

V: TRBV28
J: TRBJ1-5
size: few
length: 14
D: TRBD1
DNA: TGTGCCAGCAGTCTGGGACAGAGCAATCAGCCCCAGCATTTT
CDR3: CASSLGQSNQPQHF

V: TRBV10-3
J: TRBJ2-3
size: many
length: 12
D: TRBD1
DNA: TGTGCCACCGGGACAGGAACAGATACGCAGTATTTT
CDR3: CATGTGTDTQYF

V: TRBV28
J: TRBJ2-7
size: few
length: 11
D: NA
DNA: TGTGCCAGCAGTCACAGATACGAGCAGTACTTC
CDR3: CASSHRYEQYF

V: TRBV7-3
J: TRBJ2-1
size: many
length: 15
D: TRBD1
DNA: TGTGCCAGCAGCACTACCGGGACAGGGGGCGATGAGCAGTTCTTC
CDR3: CASSTTGTGGDEQFF

V: TRBV7-9
J: TRBJ2-3
size: few
length: 18
D: TRBD2
DNA: TGTGCCAGCAGCCTCTCCACAACTAGCGGGAGAACCACAGATACGCAGTATTTT
CDR3: CASSLSTTSGRTTDTQYF

V: TRBV5-1
J: TRBJ1-4
size: many
length: 15
D: NA
DNA: TGCGCCAGCACCCCACAGGGTCTCCTAAATGAAAAACTGTTTTTT
CDR3: CASTPQGLLNEKLFF

V: TRBV19
J: TRBJ2-1
size: few
length: 15
D: NA
DNA: TGTGCCAGTAGTTCAGCGCTAATGGCCTACAATGAGCAGCTCTTC
CDR3: CASSSALMAYNEQLF

V: TRBV23-1
J: TRBJ2-1
size: few
length: 15
D: TRBD2
DNA: TGCGCCAGCAGTCAATTACTAGCGGAAAAAAATGAGCAGTTCTTC
CDR3: CASSQLLAEKNEQFF

V: TRBV12-5
J: TRBJ2-7
size: NA
length: 18
D: TRBD1
DNA: TGTGCTAGTGGCCCCCGAACCGGTCGGGACAGGGGGCCCTACGAGCAGTACTTC
CDR3: CASGPRTGRDRGPYEQYF

V: TRBV18
J: TRBJ2-1
size: NA
length: 21
D: NA
DNA: TGTGCCAGCTCACCAATGATCCTAGGTAGCGGTAACTTCCGAGCCTACAATGAGCAGTTCTTC
CDR3: CASSPMILGSGNFRAYNEQFF

V: TRBV5-4
J: TRBJ1-6
size: few
length: 13
D: NA
DNA: TGTGCCAGCAGTGTTATCCATAATTCACCCCTCCACTTT
CDR3: CASSVIHNSPLHF

V: TRBV5-5
J: TRBJ1-2
size: many
length: 16
D: NA
DNA: TGTGCCAGCAGCTCCCTGAATCCCAGGGGTGTCGATGGCTACACCTTC
CDR3: CASSSLNPRGVDGYTF

V: TRBV18
J: TRBJ1-2
size: NA
length: 13
D: NA
DNA: TGTGCCAGCTCACCAGACAGAGATTATGGCTACACCTTC
CDR3: CASSPDRDYGYTF

V: TRBV4-1
J: TRBJ1-1
size: many
length: 19
D: TRBD1
DNA: TGCGCCAGCAGCCGAGGACAGGGCCGAAGGATTTTAATCGACACTGAAGCTTTCTTT
CDR3: CASSRGQGRRILIDTEAFF

V: TRBV11-1
J: TRBJ2-1
size: many
length: 14
D: NA
DNA: TGTGCCAGCAGCTTATCGCCCAGCCCGGGTGAGCAGTTCTTC
CDR3: CASSLSPSPGEQFF

V: TRBV6-1
J: TRBJ2-5
size: few
length: 12
D: NA
DNA: TGTGCCAGCAGTGAACCCCTGGCTAGGGGGTACTTC
CDR3: CASSEPLARGYF

V: TRBV28
J: TRBJ2-7
size: few
length: 17
D: TRBD1
DNA: TGTGCCAGCACTGGCGGGCGGACAGGGTTTTCAGCCTACGAGCAGTACTTC
CDR3: CASTGGRTGFSAYEQYF

V: TRBV7-2
J: TRBJ1-1
size: many
length: 14
D: NA
DNA: TGTGCCAGCAGCTTTTATGAGGGATCCACTGAAGCTTTCTTT
CDR3: CASSFYEGSTEAFF

V: TRBV6-5
J: TRBJ1-5
size: many
length: 13
D: NA
DNA: TGTGCCAGCAGTTACTCGACTCATCAGCCCCAGCATTTT
CDR3: CASSYSTHQPQHF

V: TRBV19
J: TRBJ2-7
size: many
length: 15
D: TRBD1
DNA: TGTGCCAGTAGTCAAAGGGGGGACAGGTCCTACGAGCAGTACTTC
CDR3: CASSQRGDRSYEQYF

V: TRBV6-5
J: TRBJ1-1
size: many
length: 13
D: NA
DNA: TGTGCCAGCAGGCCAGGGTACCGGACTGAAGCTTTCTTT
CDR3: CASRPGYRTEAFF

V: TRBV18
J: TRBJ1-2
size: few
length: 16
D: NA
DNA: TGTGCCAGCTCACCGGCTTCGGTTTATGAGGGATCTGGCTACACCTTC
CDR3: CASSPASVYEGSGYTF

V: TRBV28
J: TRBJ1-5
size: NA
length: 15
D: TRBD1
DNA: TGTGCCAGCAGTGTCTCGACAGGGGTCAATCAGCCCCAGCATTTT
CDR3: CASSVSTGVNQPQHF

V: TRBV6-1
J: TRBJ2-2
size: NA
length: 12
D: NA
DNA: TGTGCCAGCACACCGCGCCCCGGGGAGCTGTTTTTT
CDR3: CASTPRPGELFF

V: TRBV14
J: TRBJ1-2
size: few
length: 13
D: TRBD1
DNA: TGTGCCAGCAGCCCGACAGGGGGCTATGGCTACACCTTC
CDR3: CASSPTGGYGYTF